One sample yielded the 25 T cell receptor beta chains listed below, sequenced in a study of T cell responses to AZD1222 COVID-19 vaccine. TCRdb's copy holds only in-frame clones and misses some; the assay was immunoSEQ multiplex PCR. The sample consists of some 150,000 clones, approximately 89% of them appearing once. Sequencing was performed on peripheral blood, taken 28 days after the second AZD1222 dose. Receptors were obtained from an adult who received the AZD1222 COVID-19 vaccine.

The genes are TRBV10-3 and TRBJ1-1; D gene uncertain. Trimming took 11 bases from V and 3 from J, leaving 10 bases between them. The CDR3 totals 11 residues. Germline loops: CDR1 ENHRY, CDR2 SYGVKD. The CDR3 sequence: CAAGGDTEAFF. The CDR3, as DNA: TGTGCCGCGGGCGGCGACACTGAAGCTTTCTTT.

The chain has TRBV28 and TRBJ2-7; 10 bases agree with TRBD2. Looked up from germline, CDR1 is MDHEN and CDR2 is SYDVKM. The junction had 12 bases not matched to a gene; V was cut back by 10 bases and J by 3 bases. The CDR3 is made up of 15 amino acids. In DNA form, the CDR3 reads TGTGCCACCGGTGATCCTAGCGGGAGAGGCTACGAGCAGTACTTC. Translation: CATGDPSGRGYEQYF. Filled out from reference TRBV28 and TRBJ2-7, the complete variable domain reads DVKVTQSSRYLVKRTGEKVFLECVQDMDHENMFWYRQDPGLGLRLIYFSYDVKMKEKGDIPEGYSVSREKKERFSLILESASTNQTSMYLCATGDPSGRGYEQYFGPGTRLTVT.

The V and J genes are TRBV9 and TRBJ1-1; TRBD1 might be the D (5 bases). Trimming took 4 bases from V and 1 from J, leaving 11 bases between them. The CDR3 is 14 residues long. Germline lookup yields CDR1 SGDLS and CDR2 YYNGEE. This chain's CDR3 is CASSPGLSNTEAFF. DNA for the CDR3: TGTGCCAGCAGCCCAGGGCTGTCGAACACTGAAGCTTTCTTT.

CDR3 amino acids: CASSSTGGGDTEAFF. The CDR3 nucleotides are TGCGCCAGCAGCTCCACAGGGGGAGGGGACACTGAAGCTTTCTTT. The V and J genes are TRBV5-1 and TRBJ1-1, with TRBD1 matching 8 bases. Looked up from germline, CDR1 is SGHRS and CDR2 is YFSETQ. V gave up 3 bases and J gave up 3 bases; unmatched junction bases: 7. The CDR3 totals 15 residues.

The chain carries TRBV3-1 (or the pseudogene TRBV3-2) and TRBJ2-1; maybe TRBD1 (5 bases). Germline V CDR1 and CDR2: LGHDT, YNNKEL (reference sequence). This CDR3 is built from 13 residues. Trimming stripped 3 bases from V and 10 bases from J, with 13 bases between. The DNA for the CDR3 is TGTGCCAGCAGCCAGGCAGGGTATAGGGAGCAGTTCTTC. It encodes CASSQAGYREQFF.

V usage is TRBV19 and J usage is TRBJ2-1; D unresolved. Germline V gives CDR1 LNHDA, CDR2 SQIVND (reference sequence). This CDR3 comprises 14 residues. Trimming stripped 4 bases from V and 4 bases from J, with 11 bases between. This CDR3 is CASSTFRAYNEQFF. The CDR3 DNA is TGTGCCAGTAGTACCTTCCGGGCTTACAATGAGCAGTTCTTC.

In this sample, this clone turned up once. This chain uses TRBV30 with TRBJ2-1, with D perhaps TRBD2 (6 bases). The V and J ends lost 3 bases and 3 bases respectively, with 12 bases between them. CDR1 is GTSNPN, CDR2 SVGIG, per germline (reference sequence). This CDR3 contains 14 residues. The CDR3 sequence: CAWRGRQHYNEQFF. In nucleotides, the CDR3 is TGTGCCTGGAGGGGGAGGCAGCACTACAATGAGCAGTTCTTC.

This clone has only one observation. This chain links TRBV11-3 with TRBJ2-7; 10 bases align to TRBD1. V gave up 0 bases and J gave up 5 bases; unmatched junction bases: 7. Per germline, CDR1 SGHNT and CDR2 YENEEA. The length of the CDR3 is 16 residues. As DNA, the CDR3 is TGTGCCAGCAGCTTAGATTCCGGGACAGGGGTCAACGAGCAGTACTTC. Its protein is CASSLDSGTGVNEQYF.

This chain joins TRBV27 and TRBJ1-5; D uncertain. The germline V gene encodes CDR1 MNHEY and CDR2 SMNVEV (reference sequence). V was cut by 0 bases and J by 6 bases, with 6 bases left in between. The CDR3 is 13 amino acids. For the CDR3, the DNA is TGTGCCAGCAGTTTATCGTACAGTCAGCCCCAGCATTTT. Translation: CASSLSYSQPQHF.

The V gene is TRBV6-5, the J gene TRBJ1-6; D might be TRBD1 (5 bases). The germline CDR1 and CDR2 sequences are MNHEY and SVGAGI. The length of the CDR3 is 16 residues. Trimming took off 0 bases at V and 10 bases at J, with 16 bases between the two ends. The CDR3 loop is CASSYSLQAGRSPLHF. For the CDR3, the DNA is TGTGCCAGCAGTTACTCACTACAGGCAGGGCGATCACCCCTCCACTTT.

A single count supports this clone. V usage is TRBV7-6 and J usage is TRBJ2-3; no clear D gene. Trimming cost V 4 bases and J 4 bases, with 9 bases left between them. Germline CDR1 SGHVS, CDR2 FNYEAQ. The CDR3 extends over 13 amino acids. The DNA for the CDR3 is TGTGCCAGCAGCTCGGTTTTCGCAGATACGCAGTATTTT. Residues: CASSSVFADTQYF.

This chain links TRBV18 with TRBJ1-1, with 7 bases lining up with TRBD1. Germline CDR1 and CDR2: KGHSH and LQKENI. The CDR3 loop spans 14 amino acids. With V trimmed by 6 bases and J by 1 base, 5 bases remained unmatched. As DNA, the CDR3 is TGTGCCAGCTCGTTTGACAGGGCGAACACTGAAGCTTTCTTT. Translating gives CASSFDRANTEAFF.

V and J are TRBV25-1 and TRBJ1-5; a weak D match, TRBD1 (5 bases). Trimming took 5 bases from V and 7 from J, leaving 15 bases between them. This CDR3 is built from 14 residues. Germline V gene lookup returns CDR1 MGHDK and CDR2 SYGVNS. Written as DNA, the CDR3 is TGTGCCAGCAGTCCCTCAGGGAGACGGCAGCCCCAGCATTTT. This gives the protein CASSPSGRRQPQHF.

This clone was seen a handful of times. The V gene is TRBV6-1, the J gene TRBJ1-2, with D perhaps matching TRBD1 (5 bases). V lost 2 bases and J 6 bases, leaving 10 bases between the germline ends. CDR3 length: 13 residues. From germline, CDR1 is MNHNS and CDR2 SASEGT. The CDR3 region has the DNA TGTGCCAGCAGTGAAAGGGGAACGAATGGCTACACCTTC. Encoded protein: CASSERGTNGYTF.

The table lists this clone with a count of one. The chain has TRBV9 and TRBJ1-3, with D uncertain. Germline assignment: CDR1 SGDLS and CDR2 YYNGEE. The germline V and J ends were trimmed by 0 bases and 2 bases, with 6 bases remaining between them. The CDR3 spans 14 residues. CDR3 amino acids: CASSVAGTGNTIYF. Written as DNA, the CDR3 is TGTGCCAGCAGCGTAGCTGGGACTGGAAACACCATATATTTT.

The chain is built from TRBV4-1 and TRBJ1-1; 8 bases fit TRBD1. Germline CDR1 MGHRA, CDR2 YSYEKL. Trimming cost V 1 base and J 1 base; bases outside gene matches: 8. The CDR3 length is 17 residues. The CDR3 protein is CASSQAPVGQGNTEAFF. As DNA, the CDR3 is TGCGCCAGCAGCCAAGCCCCCGTCGGACAGGGGAACACTGAAGCTTTCTTT.

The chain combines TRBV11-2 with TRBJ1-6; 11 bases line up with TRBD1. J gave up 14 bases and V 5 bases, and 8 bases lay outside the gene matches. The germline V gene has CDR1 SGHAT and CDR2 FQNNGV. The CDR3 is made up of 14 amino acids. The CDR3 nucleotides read TGTGCCAGCAGCCCCCGGGACAGGGGGATGGCCCTCCACTTT. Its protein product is CASSPRDRGMALHF.

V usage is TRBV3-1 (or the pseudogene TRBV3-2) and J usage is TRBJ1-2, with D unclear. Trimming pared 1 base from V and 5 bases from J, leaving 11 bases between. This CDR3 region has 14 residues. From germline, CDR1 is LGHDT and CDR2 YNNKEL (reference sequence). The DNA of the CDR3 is TGTGCCAGCAGCCAAGGGGTCATTGGGTATGGCTACACCTTC. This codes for CASSQGVIGYGYTF.

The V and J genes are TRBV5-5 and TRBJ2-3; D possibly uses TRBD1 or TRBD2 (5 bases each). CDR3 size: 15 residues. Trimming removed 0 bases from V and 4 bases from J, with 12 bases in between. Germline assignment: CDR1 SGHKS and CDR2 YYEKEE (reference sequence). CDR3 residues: CASSLERGIADTQYF. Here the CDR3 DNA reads TGTGCCAGCAGCTTGGAGAGGGGTATCGCAGATACGCAGTATTTT.

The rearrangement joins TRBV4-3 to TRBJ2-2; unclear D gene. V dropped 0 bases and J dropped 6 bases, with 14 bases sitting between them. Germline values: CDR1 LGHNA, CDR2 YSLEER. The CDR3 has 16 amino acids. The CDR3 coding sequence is TGCGCCAGCAGCCAAGATCGTGGCTCCCACGCCGGGGAGCTGTTTTTT. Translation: CASSQDRGSHAGELFF.

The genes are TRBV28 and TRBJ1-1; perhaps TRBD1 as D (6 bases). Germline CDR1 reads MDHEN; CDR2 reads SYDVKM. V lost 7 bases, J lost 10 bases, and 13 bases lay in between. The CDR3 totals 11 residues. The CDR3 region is CASTYGGGAFF. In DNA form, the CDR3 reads TGTGCCAGCACTTATGGAGGGGGAGCTTTCTTT.

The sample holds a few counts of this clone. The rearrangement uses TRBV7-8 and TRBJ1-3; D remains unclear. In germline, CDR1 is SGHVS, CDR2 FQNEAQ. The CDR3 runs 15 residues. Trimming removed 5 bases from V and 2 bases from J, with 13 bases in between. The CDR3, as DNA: TGTGCCAGCAGCCCTGGAAACGCTCCTGGAAACACCATATATTTT. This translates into CASSPGNAPGNTIYF.

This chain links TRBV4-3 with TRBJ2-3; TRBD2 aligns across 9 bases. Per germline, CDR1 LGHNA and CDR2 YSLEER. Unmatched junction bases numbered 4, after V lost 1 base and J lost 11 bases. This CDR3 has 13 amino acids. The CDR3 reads CASSQVLAGEQYF. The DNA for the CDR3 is TGCGCCAGCAGCCAAGTCTTAGCGGGGGAGCAGTATTTT.

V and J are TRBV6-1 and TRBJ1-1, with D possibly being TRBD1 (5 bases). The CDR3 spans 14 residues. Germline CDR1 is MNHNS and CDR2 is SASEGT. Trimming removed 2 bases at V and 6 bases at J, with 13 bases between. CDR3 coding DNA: TGTGCCAGCAGTGAACCAGAGGGGTCTGCTGAAGCTTTCTTT. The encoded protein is CASSEPEGSAEAFF.

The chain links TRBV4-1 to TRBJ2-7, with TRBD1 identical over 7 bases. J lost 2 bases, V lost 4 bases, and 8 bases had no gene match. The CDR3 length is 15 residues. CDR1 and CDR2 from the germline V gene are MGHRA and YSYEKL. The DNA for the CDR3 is TGCGCCAGCAGCCCCGACAGGGCAACAACCTACGAGCAGTACTTC. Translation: CASSPDRATTYEQYF.